The sequence of this TCR beta chain was determined in a study of glioma-infiltrating T cells after dendritic cell vaccination. The CDR3 runs 15 residues. Trimming took off 3 bases at V and 5 bases at J, with 14 bases between the two ends. Germline CDR1 is MNHEY and CDR2 is SMNVEV (reference sequence). Documented time point: after dendritic cell vaccination, including at tumor progression/relapse. TCRB CDR3 was amplified from 2 ug genomic DNA or less. Clones were read by immunoSEQ multiplex PCR, and TCRdb kept only the in-frame ones, dropping some. The data contain around 90,000 clones, roughly four fifths of them singletons. Worth noting for this clone: Its antigen is currently unknown.

General study results and limits: No direct clonality-survival link was found; a diverse polyclonal response may matter.

This clonotype originated in a human donor with glioblastoma. The chain joins TRBV27 to TRBJ2-1; a possible D gene is TRBD2 (6 bases). Sequenced material: blood, taken after dendritic cell vaccination. Written as DNA, the CDR3 is TGTGCCAGCAGTTTTCTTGGGACTCCTAACAATGAGCAGTTCTTC. Translating it yields CASSFLGTPNNEQFF.